This entry lists 25 T cell receptor beta chains sequenced from one sample in a study of control samples from healthy donors and cancer patients. Some clones are missing from TCRdb's copy, which holds only in-frame ones; the method was immunoSEQ multiplex PCR. In the table there are roughly 200,000 clones, just under 95% of which are singletons. The sequencing input was blood. The receptors stem from a man over 45 in good health.

This clone is a singleton in its sample. This chain links TRBV2 with TRBJ2-1; a weak D match, TRBD1 (6 bases). Between the trimmed V and J ends, which lost 9 bases and 10 bases, there was a span of 13 bases. CDR1 and CDR2 from the germline V gene are SNHLY and FYNNEI. The CDR3 covers 11 residues. CDR3 sequence reads: CASQQGYEQFF. The DNA for the CDR3 is TGTGCCAGTCAACAGGGTTACGAGCAGTTCTTC.

CDR3 DNA: TGTGCCAGTAGTGGAGGACAGCATCAGTACTTC. It is translated as CASSGGQHQYF. This chain uses TRBV19 with TRBJ2-4, with D possibly being TRBD1 (6 bases). Germline assignment: CDR1 LNHDA and CDR2 SQIVND (reference sequence). V was trimmed by 5 bases and J by 12 bases, leaving 11 bases between them. The CDR3 sequence is 11 residues long.

The gene calls are TRBV18 and TRBJ1-1; weak D call: TRBD1 (6 bases). CDR3 length: 15 amino acids. Between the trimmed V and J ends, which lost 2 bases and 3 bases, there was a span of 13 bases. Per germline, CDR1 KGHSH and CDR2 LQKENI. The CDR3 loop reads CASSPVEGGYTEAFF. The CDR3 DNA reads TGTGCCAGCTCACCAGTTGAGGGGGGATACACTGAAGCTTTCTTT.

V and J are TRBV28 and TRBJ2-6; D ambiguous. This CDR3 comprises 15 residues. V was pared by 1 base and J by 0 bases, with 4 bases between. From germline, CDR1 is MDHEN and CDR2 SYDVKM. The CDR3 protein is CASSLYNSGANVLTF. In nucleotides, the CDR3 is TGTGCCAGCAGTTTATACAACTCTGGGGCCAACGTCCTGACTTTC.

V usage is TRBV14 and J usage is TRBJ2-1, with unresolved D. Germline loops: CDR1 SGHDN, CDR2 FVKESK. Trimming shortened V by 8 bases and J by 6 bases, and 11 bases separated the two germline ends. The CDR3 contains 12 residues. The DNA for the CDR3 is TGTGCCAGCGGCTCATACAGCAATGAGCAGTTCTTC. This encodes CASGSYSNEQFF. Full variable domain (outside the CDR3, taken from reference TRBV14 and TRBJ2-1): EAGVTQFPSHSVIEKGQTVTLRCDPISGHDNLYWYRRVMGKEIKFLLHFVKESKQDESGMPNNRFLAERTGGTYSTLKVQPAELEDSGVYFCASGSYSNEQFFGPGTRLTVL.

The chain couples TRBV7-2 to TRBJ1-2; 8 bases match TRBD1. Germline trimming cut 5 bases from V and 4 bases from J; bases unmatched to any gene: 12. The CDR3 runs 16 residues. The germline CDR1 and CDR2 sequences are SGHTA and FQGNSA. CDR3 sequence: CASSPEPRGLGYGYTF. The CDR3 nucleotides are TGTGCCAGCAGCCCTGAACCCAGGGGGCTCGGCTATGGCTACACCTTC.

The gene calls are TRBV19 and TRBJ1-5; D unresolved. The CDR3 totals 13 residues. V was cut by 1 base and J by 4 bases, with 5 bases left in between. Per the germline V gene, CDR1 is LNHDA and CDR2 is SQIVND (reference sequence). CDR3 coding DNA: TGTGCCAGTAGTATAGGAGTGAATCAGCCCCAGCATTTT. This gives the protein CASSIGVNQPQHF.

The genes are TRBV6-1 and TRBJ1-2; D is undetermined. Per the germline V gene, CDR1 is MNHNS and CDR2 is SASEGT. The CDR3 covers 14 residues. Trimming stripped 1 base from V and 7 bases from J, with 13 bases between. CDR3: CASSEGVRTGGYTF. CDR3 nucleotide sequence: TGTGCCAGCAGTGAAGGAGTCAGAACGGGTGGCTACACCTTC.

This chain connects TRBV2 to TRBJ2-7, with D perhaps given as TRBD1 or TRBD2 (6 bases each). Trimming shortened V by 5 bases and J by 4 bases, and 9 bases separated the two germline ends. The CDR3 is made up of 12 amino acids. Germline V gene sequence: CDR1 SNHLY, CDR2 FYNNEI. CDR3 sequence (DNA): TGTGCCAGCAGTCCGGGGGCATACGAGCAGTACTTC. Its protein product is CASSPGAYEQYF.

The chain joins TRBV19 to TRBJ1-3; weak D call: TRBD1 (6 bases). The CDR3 spans 16 residues. Trimming stripped 6 bases from V and 0 bases from J, with 15 bases between. Germline-derived CDR1 and CDR2 are LNHDA and SQIVND (reference sequence). CDR3 in amino acids: CASRGEGVSSGNTIYF. As DNA, the CDR3 is TGTGCCAGTAGGGGGGAGGGGGTCAGCTCTGGAAACACCATATATTTT.

The V gene is TRBV7-9, the J gene TRBJ2-6, with D possibly matching TRBD1 (5 bases). V lost 2 bases and J 4 bases, leaving 12 bases between the germline ends. There are 16 residues in the CDR3. Germline V gene data show CDR1 as SEHNR and CDR2 as FQNEAQ (reference sequence). CDR3 residues: CASSLKGSRGANVLTF. The CDR3 DNA reads TGTGCCAGCAGCTTAAAGGGGTCCCGGGGGGCCAACGTCCTGACTTTC.

The CDR3 DNA sequence: TGTGCCATCAGTGACCCTGCACGGACAGAAGGCTACACCTTC. Translating gives CAISDPARTEGYTF. V usage is TRBV10-3 and J usage is TRBJ1-2; perhaps TRBD1 as D (6 bases). The germline V gene has CDR1 ENHRY and CDR2 SYGVKD. Trimming took off 3 bases at V and 8 bases at J, with 16 bases between the two ends. The CDR3 runs 14 residues.

This clone was counted a single time. The chain is built from TRBV15 and TRBJ2-7; D possibly matches TRBD1 or TRBD2 (5 bases each). The length of the CDR3 is 15 residues. Germline CDR1 is LNHNV and CDR2 is YYDKDF (reference sequence). The V end was cut by 1 base, the J end by 0 bases, with 10 bases between. DNA of the CDR3: TGTGCCACCAGCAGAGCCGGGACCAACTCCTACGAGCAGTACTTC. It translates to CATSRAGTNSYEQYF. The variable domain in full, completed from reference TRBV15 and TRBJ2-7, reads DAMVIQNPRYQVTQFGKPVTLSCSQTLNHNVMYWYQQKSSQAPKLLFHYYDKDFNNEADTPDNFQSRRPNTSFCFLDIRSPGLGDTAMYLCATSRAGTNSYEQYFGPGTRLTVT.

V and J are TRBV24-1 and TRBJ2-2; 8 bases line up with TRBD1. CDR1 KGHDR and CDR2 SFDVKD come from the germline V gene. V shed 8 bases, J shed 3 bases, and the junction held 4 bases outside the gene matches. This CDR3 has 14 residues. CDR3 in amino acids: CATIGTGDTGELFF. As DNA, the CDR3 is TGTGCCACCATCGGGACAGGTGACACCGGGGAGCTGTTTTTT.

This chain connects TRBV19 to TRBJ1-2; D gene uncertain. Germline V lookup: CDR1 LNHDA, CDR2 SQIVND (reference sequence). V was clipped by 3 bases and J by 8 bases, with 16 bases between them. CDR3 length: 14 amino acids. CDR3 sequence: CASSILTIASGYTF. In nucleotides, the CDR3 is TGTGCCAGTAGTATTTTAACCATCGCCTCGGGCTACACCTTC.

The rearrangement joins TRBV5-5 to TRBJ2-2, with 11 bases that match TRBD2. There are 18 residues in the CDR3. V dropped 0 bases and J dropped 2; count of bases not matched to a gene: 6. The germline V gene encodes CDR1 SGHKS and CDR2 YYEKEE (reference sequence). This CDR3 is CASSLGYSGGANTGELFF. The CDR3 coding sequence is TGTGCCAGCAGCTTGGGATATAGCGGGGGGGCTAACACCGGGGAGCTGTTTTTT.

This chain connects TRBV27 to TRBJ2-7; D might be TRBD1 (6 bases). The CDR3 runs to 13 residues. CDR1 and CDR2 from the germline V gene are MNHEY and SMNVEV (reference sequence). V lost 4 bases, J lost 2 bases, and 9 bases lay in between. CDR3 coding DNA: TGTGCCAGCAGTTACAGGGTTGCCTACGAGCAGTACTTC. This codes for CASSYRVAYEQYF.

The rearrangement uses TRBV5-1 and TRBJ2-7; 9 bases align to TRBD1. The germline V gene has CDR1 SGHRS and CDR2 YFSETQ. This CDR3 is 15 amino acids long. V dropped 4 bases and J dropped 4; count of bases not matched to a gene: 9. CDR3: CASSAGTGKNYEQYF. CDR3 nucleotides: TGCGCCAGCAGCGCCGGGACAGGGAAAAATTACGAGCAGTACTTC.

The J gene is TRBJ2-7, the V gene TRBV7-9; tentatively, D is TRBD1 or TRBD2 (6 bases each). Trimming pared 1 base from V and 0 bases from J, leaving 19 bases between. This CDR3 comprises 18 residues. Germline V lookup: CDR1 SEHNR, CDR2 FQNEAQ (reference sequence). The CDR3 region is CASSLGSGGQLGSYEQYF. The CDR3 bases are TGTGCCAGCAGCTTAGGTTCTGGGGGGCAGCTCGGCTCCTACGAGCAGTACTTC.

The chain uses TRBV5-1 and TRBJ1-1; D gene ambiguous. V lost 0 bases and J 4 bases, leaving 10 bases between the germline ends. The CDR3 covers 14 residues. In germline, CDR1 is SGHRS, CDR2 YFSETQ. The CDR3 loop reads CASSLEEGITEAFF. Written as DNA, the CDR3 is TGCGCCAGCAGCTTGGAGGAGGGTATCACTGAAGCTTTCTTT.

The chain couples TRBV28 to TRBJ1-1, with a weak D call TRBD1 (6 bases). Trimming took off 4 bases at V and 3 bases at J, with 15 bases between the two ends. Per germline, CDR1 MDHEN and CDR2 SYDVKM. The CDR3 is 15 residues long. The CDR3 DNA reads TGTGCCAGCAGTTCTATGGGGCAGGGGCACACTGAAGCTTTCTTT. It specifies CASSSMGQGHTEAFF.

The rearrangement uses TRBV5-1 and TRBJ1-5; D is undetermined. V lost 1 base and J 7 bases, leaving 9 bases between the germline ends. CDR1 is SGHRS, CDR2 YFSETQ, per germline. The CDR3 sequence is 13 residues long. CDR3 sequence: CASSLRAGQPQHF. The CDR3 DNA is TGCGCCAGCAGCTTGAGGGCGGGACAGCCCCAGCATTTT. Using reference TRBV5-1 and TRBJ1-5 for the parts outside the CDR3, the full variable domain is KAGVTQTPRYLIKTRGQQVTLSCSPISGHRSVSWYQQTPGQGLQFLFEYFSETQRNKGNFPGRFSGRQFSNSRSEMNVSTLELGDSALYLCASSLRAGQPQHFGDGTRLSIL.

This clone was seen only once. This rearrangement joins TRBV7-2 to TRBJ1-3, with D unclear. Germline values: CDR1 SGHTA, CDR2 FQGNSA. The CDR3 has 16 amino acids. The V gene lost 2 bases and the J gene lost 4 bases, with 15 bases spanning the gap. The CDR3 nucleotides read TGTGCCAGCAGCTTAACTCCAGGAGGGCTCGGAAACACCATATATTTT. Amino acid sequence: CASSLTPGGLGNTIYF.

The J gene is TRBJ2-5, the V gene TRBV28; 10 bases fit TRBD2. Losses at the gene ends were 0 bases for V and 5 bases for J; bases not matched to a gene: 6. Germline-derived CDR1 and CDR2 are MDHEN and SYDVKM. CDR3 size: 16 residues. For the CDR3, the DNA is TGTGCCAGCAGTTTATGGAGCGGGGGGGCCCTGGAGACCCAGTACTTC. This gives the protein CASSLWSGGALETQYF. Looking up the rest from reference TRBV28 and TRBJ2-5 gives the full variable domain: DVKVTQSSRYLVKRTGEKVFLECVQDMDHENMFWYRQDPGLGLRLIYFSYDVKMKEKGDIPEGYSVSREKKERFSLILESASTNQTSMYLCASSLWSGGALETQYFGPGTRLLVL.

The gene calls are TRBV19 and TRBJ1-4, with no clear D. CDR1 and CDR2 from the germline V gene are LNHDA and SQIVND (reference sequence). V lost 5 bases, J lost 0 bases, and 16 bases lay in between. This CDR3 spans 17 amino acids. The CDR3 spells CASSSSPRRATNEKLFF. The CDR3 DNA is TGTGCCAGTAGTTCCTCTCCTCGACGCGCAACTAATGAAAAACTGTTTTTT.